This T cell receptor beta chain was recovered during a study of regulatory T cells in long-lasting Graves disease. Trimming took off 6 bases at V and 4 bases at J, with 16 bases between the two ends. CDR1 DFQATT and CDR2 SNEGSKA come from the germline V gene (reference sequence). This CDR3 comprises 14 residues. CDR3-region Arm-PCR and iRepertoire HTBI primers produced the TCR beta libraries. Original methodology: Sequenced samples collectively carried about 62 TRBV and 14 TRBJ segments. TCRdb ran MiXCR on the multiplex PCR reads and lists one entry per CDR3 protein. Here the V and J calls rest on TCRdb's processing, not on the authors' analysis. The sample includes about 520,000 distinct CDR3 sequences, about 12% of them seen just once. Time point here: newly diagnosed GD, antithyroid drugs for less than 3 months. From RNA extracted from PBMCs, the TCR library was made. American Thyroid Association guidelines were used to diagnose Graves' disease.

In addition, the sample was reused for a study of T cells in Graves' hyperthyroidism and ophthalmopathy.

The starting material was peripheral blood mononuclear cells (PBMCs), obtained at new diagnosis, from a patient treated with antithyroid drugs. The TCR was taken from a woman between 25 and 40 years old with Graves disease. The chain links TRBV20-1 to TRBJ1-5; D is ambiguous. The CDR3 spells CSAEPGGRNQPQHF. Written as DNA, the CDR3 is TGCAGTGCAGAACCGGGAGGACGAAATCAGCCCCAGCATTTT.